The clone carrying this T cell receptor (beta chain) was counted ten times or more. The entry originates in a study of regulatory T cells in long-lasting Graves disease. Arm-PCR of CDR3 regions and iRepertoire HTBI primers were the basis on which TCR beta libraries were built. TCRdb recomputed calls from the multiplex PCR reads with MiXCR, one row per CDR3 protein. Of 300,000 or so distinct CDR3 sequences listed, 20% are singletons. CDR3 length equals 13 residues. The germline CDR1 and CDR2 sequences are MNHNS and SASEGT. Trimming shortened V by 1 base and J by 2 bases, and 5 bases separated the two germline ends. Described time point: persistent/refractory GD, antithyroid drugs over 5 years with positive TRAb. Following extraction of RNA from PBMCs, that RNA was used to make the TCR library.

V is TRBV6-1 and J is TRBJ2-5; D not resolved. The clonotype originates from a female donor with Graves disease. Sequencing used peripheral blood mononuclear cells (PBMCs), obtained when the disease was refractory, from a patient treated with antithyroid drugs. CDR3: CASSEDTQETQYF. Written as DNA, the CDR3 is TGTGCCAGCAGTGAAGACACTCAAGAGACCCAGTACTTC.